One and the same sample provided the 5 T cell receptor beta chains below, sequenced in a study of early T cells in non-severe SARS-CoV-2 infection. Each CDR3 protein gets one entry after TCRdb re-called the 5' RACE reads with MiXCR. The data hold 76,000 or so distinct CDR3 sequences, with approximately 10% observed a single time. The sequenced sample consisted of whole blood. The source is an adult who was a healthcare worker with PCR-confirmed SARS-CoV-2 infection or an uninfected control (not recorded which).

This clonotype was found many times. The chain links TRBV11-2 to TRBJ2-1; 8 positions match TRBD2. CDR3 length: 14 amino acids. The germline V gene encodes CDR1 SGHAT and CDR2 FQNNGV. Trimming took 8 bases from V and 5 from J; bases not matched to a gene: 8. CDR3 bases: TGTGCCAGCTCCTTCTCGGGGGGGGACAATGAGCAGTTCTTC. This sequence encodes CASSFSGGDNEQFF. Based on the CDR3 plus reference TRBV11-2 and TRBJ2-1, the full variable domain is EAGVAQSPRYKIIEKRQSVAFWCNPISGHATLYWYQQILGQGPKLLIQFQNNGVVDDSQLPKDRFSAERLKGVDSTLKIQPAKLEDSAVYLCASSFSGGDNEQFFGPGTRLTVL.

This chain uses TRBV4-2 with TRBJ1-1; no reliable D call. The V end lost 2 bases, the J end lost 4 bases, and 11 bases lay between the germline ends. The germline CDR1 and CDR2 sequences are LGHNA and YNFKEQ. The CDR3 contains 14 residues. The CDR3 loop reads CASSQNWGSTEAFF. The CDR3 nucleotides read TGTGCCAGCAGCCAAAACTGGGGAAGCACTGAAGCTTTCTTT.

The chain links TRBV12-3 or TRBV12-4 to TRBJ1-1; 11 nucleotides align to TRBD1. V lost 7 bases and J lost 2; bases outside the gene matches: 6. This CDR3 contains 15 residues. The DNA of the CDR3 is TGTGCCAGCAACCCCGGGACAGGGGGAAACACTGAAGCTTTCTTT. This sequence encodes CASNPGTGGNTEAFF.

This clonotype was picked up many times. CDR3: CSANTWDRNYEQYF. CDR3 DNA sequence: TGCAGTGCCAACACGTGGGACAGAAACTACGAGCAGTACTTC. V is TRBV20-1 and J is TRBJ2-7; 7 bases are a match to TRBD1. Germline values: CDR1 DFQATT, CDR2 SNEGSKA (reference sequence). The V gene end was trimmed by 6 bases and the J gene end by 3 bases; junction bases not matched to a gene: 11. The CDR3 contains 14 residues.

On this clonotype: One base away lies a much larger clone, so this may be a sequencing read error. This rearrangement joins TRBV7-2 to TRBJ2-3; TRBD1 agrees at 10 bases. The CDR3 is 14 amino acids. Germline V gives CDR1 SGHTA, CDR2 FQGNSA. With V trimmed by 11 bases and J by 0 bases, 5 bases remained unmatched. DNA of the CDR3: TGTGCCGCTACGGGACAGGGGAGCACAGATACGCAGTATTTT. It yields the protein CAATGQGSTDTQYF.